What follows are 6 T cell receptor beta chains derived from one specimen sequenced in a study of T-cell reconstitution after alpha-beta-depleted transplantation in children. Unique molecular identifiers were incorporated into the prepared TCRbeta library. TCRdb used MiXCR to reprocess the PCR reads, holding one entry per CDR3 protein. This sample has just over 950,000 distinct CDR3 sequences, with roughly 29% found just once. The sequencing here drew on PBMCs, mostly from graft donor cells, taken 360 days after TCRalphabeta/CD19-depleted stem cell transplant. The origin of the receptors is a boy under two years old who had a stem cell transplant for SCID, so the T cells may come from the graft donor.

V gene TRBV4-1 combines with J gene TRBJ2-1; D call uncertain. V was shortened by 0 bases and J by 6 bases, with 21 bases between the two germline ends. CDR1 is MGHRA, CDR2 YSYEKL, per germline. This CDR3 spans 18 amino acids. CDR3 sequence: CASSQDLSSRLVSNEQFF. The DNA for the CDR3 is TGCGCCAGCAGCCAAGATTTGTCCTCGCGGCTTGTCTCCAATGAGCAGTTCTTC.

The genes are TRBV7-8 and TRBJ2-3; tentatively, D is TRBD2 (6 bases). Trimming took 1 base from V and 3 from J, leaving 8 bases between them. In germline, CDR1 is SGHVS, CDR2 FQNEAQ. The CDR3 has 14 amino acids. CDR3 coding DNA: TGTGCCAGCAGCTTAGGACTAGAGACAGATACGCAGTATTTT. It specifies CASSLGLETDTQYF.

This clonotype occurred many times. This chain connects TRBV20-1 to TRBJ2-5; a possible D gene is TRBD1 (5 bases). Germline loops: CDR1 DFQATT, CDR2 SNEGSKA (reference sequence). The CDR3 consists of 12 residues. The V end lost 3 bases, the J end lost 4 bases, and 9 bases lay between the germline ends. This chain's CDR3 is CSASQGRETQYF. The CDR3 bases are TGCAGTGCTAGTCAGGGTAGAGAGACCCAGTACTTC.

The rearrangement links TRBV5-1 to TRBJ2-3; TRBD2 is a possible D gene (7 bases). V gave up 4 bases and J gave up 1 base, with 22 bases separating them. Germline V gives CDR1 SGHRS, CDR2 YFSETQ. The CDR3 spans 18 residues. The CDR3 reads CASSPLGAGGGGTDTQYF. CDR3 bases: TGCGCCAGCAGCCCCCTAGGGGCCGGCGGGGGCGGCACAGATACGCAGTATTTT.

The V gene is TRBV5-1, the J gene TRBJ1-2; D is ambiguous. Germline V gene data show CDR1 as SGHRS and CDR2 as YFSETQ. CDR3 size: 12 residues. The V and J ends lost 0 bases and 8 bases respectively, with 8 bases between them. CDR3 protein: CASSLEVGGYTF. The CDR3, as DNA: TGCGCCAGCAGCTTGGAGGTCGGGGGCTACACCTTC.

V is TRBV7-2 and J is TRBJ2-3; 9 nucleotides align to TRBD2. Losses at the gene ends were 1 base for V and 0 bases for J; bases not matched to a gene: 5. Germline CDR1 reads SGHTA; CDR2 reads FQGNSA. The CDR3 sequence is 17 residues long. This CDR3 is CASSLVGSGGSTDTQYF. In DNA form, the CDR3 reads TGTGCCAGCAGCTTAGTAGGGAGCGGGGGGAGCACAGATACGCAGTATTTT.